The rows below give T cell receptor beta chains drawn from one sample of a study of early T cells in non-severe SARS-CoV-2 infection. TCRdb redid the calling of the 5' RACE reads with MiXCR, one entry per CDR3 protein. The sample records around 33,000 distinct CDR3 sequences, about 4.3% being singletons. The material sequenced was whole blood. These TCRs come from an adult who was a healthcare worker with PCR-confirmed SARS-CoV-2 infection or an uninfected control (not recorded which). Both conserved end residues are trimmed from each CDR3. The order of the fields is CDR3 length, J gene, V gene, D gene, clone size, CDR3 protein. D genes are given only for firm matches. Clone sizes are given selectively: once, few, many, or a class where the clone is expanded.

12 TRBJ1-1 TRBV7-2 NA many ASSFPGDVIEAF
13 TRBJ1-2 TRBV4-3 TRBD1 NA ASSHGTGANYGYT
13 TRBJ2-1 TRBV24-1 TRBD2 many ATSDPAGSYNEQF
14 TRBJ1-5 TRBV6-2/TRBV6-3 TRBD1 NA ASTQRTGWGNQPQH
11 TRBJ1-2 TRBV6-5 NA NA ASSYRGTYGYT
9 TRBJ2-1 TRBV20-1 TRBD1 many SAYRGNEQF
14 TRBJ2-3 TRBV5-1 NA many ASSLAGLGGTDTQY
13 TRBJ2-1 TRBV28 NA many ASTFRGGPYNEQF
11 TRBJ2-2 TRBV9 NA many ASSPGHIGELF
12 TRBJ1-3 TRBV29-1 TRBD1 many SARGQGTGNTIY
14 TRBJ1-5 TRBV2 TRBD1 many ASRDLHRGGNQPQH
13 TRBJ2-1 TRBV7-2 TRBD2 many ASSTSSTSANEQF
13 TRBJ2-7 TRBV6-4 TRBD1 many ASSDSDRGNDEQY
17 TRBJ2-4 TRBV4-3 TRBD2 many ASSQEIGLAVLAKNIQY
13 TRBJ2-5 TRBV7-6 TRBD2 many ASSNRLAGVETQY
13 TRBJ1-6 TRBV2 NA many ASSDRSSYNSPLH
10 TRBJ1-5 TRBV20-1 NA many SVSKYNQPQH
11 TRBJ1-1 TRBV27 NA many ASRGPRRLEAF
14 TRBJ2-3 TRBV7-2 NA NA ASSFSPLGYTDTQY
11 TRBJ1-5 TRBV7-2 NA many ASSSTGRQPQH
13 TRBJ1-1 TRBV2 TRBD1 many ASSEGTGSNTEAF
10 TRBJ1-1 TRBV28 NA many ASSLSRVEAF
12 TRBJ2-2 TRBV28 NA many ASRQTENTGELF
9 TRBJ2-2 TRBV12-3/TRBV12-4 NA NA ASSGRGELF
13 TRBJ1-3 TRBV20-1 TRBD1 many SALITGGSGNTIY
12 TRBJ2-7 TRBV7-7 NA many ASSLAWGAGEQY
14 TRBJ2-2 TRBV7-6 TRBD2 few ASSLLLAGVTGELF
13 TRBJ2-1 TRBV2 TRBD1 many ASRKGQGAYNEQF
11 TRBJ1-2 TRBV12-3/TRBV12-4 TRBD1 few ASTLTGVGGYT
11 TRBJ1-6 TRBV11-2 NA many ASSLGLNSPLH
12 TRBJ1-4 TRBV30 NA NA AWSFLGTNEKLF
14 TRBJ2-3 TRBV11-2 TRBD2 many ASSHRTSGVTDTQY
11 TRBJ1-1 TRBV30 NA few AWSVERTTWAF
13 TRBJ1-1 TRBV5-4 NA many ASSLITVRNTEAF
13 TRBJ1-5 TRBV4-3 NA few ASSQDLSRNQPQH
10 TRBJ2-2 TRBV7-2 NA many ASRFRTGELF
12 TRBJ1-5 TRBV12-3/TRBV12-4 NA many ASSLSQPNQPQH
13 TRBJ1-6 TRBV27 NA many ASSLSGTPRSPLH
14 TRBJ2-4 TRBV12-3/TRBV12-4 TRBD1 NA ASSPQKQGVKNIQY
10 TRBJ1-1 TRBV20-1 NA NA SAQKSNTEAF